This passage covers 8 T cell receptor beta chains from one sample sequenced in a study of T-cell reconstitution after alpha-beta-depleted transplantation in children. As it was prepared, the TCRbeta library received unique molecular identifiers. TCRdb reprocessed the PCR reads via MiXCR and lists one record per CDR3 protein. This sample has 450,000 to 600,000 distinct CDR3 sequences, with 18% found just once. Sequenced material: PBMCs from the stem cell graft donor, taken from the stem cell graft. These receptors were obtained from a human donor who donated a stem cell graft to a child with acute lymphoblastic leukemia.

This clonotype turned up a few times. J is TRBJ1-1 and V is TRBV5-1; 8 nucleotides agree with TRBD1. There are 14 residues in the CDR3. V trimming: 2 bases; J trimming: 6 bases; junction bases outside the gene matches: 6. Germline assignment: CDR1 SGHRS and CDR2 YFSETQ. The CDR3 spells CASSLRTGGPEAFF. The CDR3 DNA reads as TGCGCCAGCAGCTTACGAACAGGGGGACCTGAAGCTTTCTTT.

This clonotype was picked up a small number of times. The genes are TRBV6-1 and TRBJ1-2; 8 nucleotides match TRBD1. J gave up 4 bases and V 6 bases, and 10 bases lay outside the gene matches. The CDR3 is made up of 15 amino acids. Germline-derived CDR1 and CDR2 are MNHNS and SASEGT. This CDR3 is CASRRTDRATYGYTF. The CDR3 nucleotides read TGTGCCAGCAGACGAACGGACAGGGCGACCTATGGCTACACCTTC.

This clonotype was seen a handful of times. The chain employs TRBV4-1 and TRBJ1-5; D not resolved. Trimming took off 0 bases at V and 0 bases at J, with 9 bases between the two ends. The germline CDR1 and CDR2 sequences are MGHRA and YSYEKL. The CDR3 runs 16 residues. DNA for the CDR3: TGCGCCAGCAGCCAAGAAATCAGTTATAGCAATCAGCCCCAGCATTTT. It yields the protein CASSQEISYSNQPQHF.

This clonotype was observed a handful of times. The J gene is TRBJ2-2, the V gene TRBV12-3 or TRBV12-4, with D perhaps matching TRBD1 (5 bases). This CDR3 is 15 amino acids long. V was shortened by 10 bases and J by 5 bases, with 20 bases between the two germline ends. The CDR3: CANAINSGRTGELFF. The DNA for the CDR3 is TGTGCCAACGCCATAAACTCAGGGCGGACCGGGGAGCTGTTTTTT.

As DNA, the CDR3 is TGCGCCAGCAGCCAGGTACGGTTCTACGAGCAGTACTTC. It yields the protein CASSQVRFYEQYF. This chain links TRBV4-1 with TRBJ2-7, with D unclear. This CDR3 spans 13 amino acids. V lost 3 bases, J lost 3 bases, and 9 bases lay in between. Germline CDR1 reads MGHRA; CDR2 reads YSYEKL.

The chain uses TRBV29-1 and TRBJ2-2; weak D call: TRBD1 (6 bases). The germline CDR1 and CDR2 sequences are SQVTM and ANQGSEA. There are 12 residues in the CDR3. V shed 4 bases and J shed 5 bases, with 8 bases lying between them. The CDR3 DNA reads TGCAGCGTTGTCGGACAGACCGGGGAGCTGTTTTTT. Protein: CSVVGQTGELFF.

This clonotype was seen only a few times. CDR3 region: CASSRNFYEQYF. CDR3 DNA: TGCGCCAGCAGTCGGAATTTTTACGAGCAGTACTTC. The chain has TRBV5-1 and TRBJ2-7; D gene uncertain. The V gene's germline CDR1 is SGHRS and CDR2 YFSETQ. Trimming pared 5 bases from V and 4 bases from J, leaving 10 bases between. CDR3 length: 12 amino acids.

This chain links TRBV6-1 with TRBJ2-7; TRBD2 aligns across 11 bases. CDR1 MNHNS and CDR2 SASEGT come from the germline V gene. The CDR3 loop spans 15 amino acids. The V segment lost 5 bases and the J segment 4 bases; nucleotides outside the gene matches: 7. CDR3 in DNA: TGTGCCAGCAGTCCGATAGCGGGAGGGGAGTACGAGCAGTACTTC. It specifies CASSPIAGGEYEQYF.